These T cell receptor beta chains were read from a single sample in a study of blood T cell repertoires in COVID-19. Sequencing was performed with immunoSEQ multiplex PCR; in TCRdb, only in-frame clones are kept and a portion is missing. The table records roughly 200,000 clones, about 87% of them present only once. Sequenced input: PBMCs or T cells enriched from blood (not recorded which). The origin of the receptors is a woman in her twenties or thirties who had recovered from COVID-19. The CDR3 runs from the conserved cysteine through the conserved F or W. The D gene is left open where the match is weak. The size field is filled for only some rows; it gives once, few, many or a size class.

CDR3aa: CASKFQVATNEKLFF
CDR3nt: TGTGCCAGCAAGTTTCAGGTTGCAACTAATGAAAAACTGTTTTTT
d_gene: .
abundance: few
j_gene: TRBJ1-4
v_gene: TRBV2

CDR3aa: CASSPNPPAGGPQETQYF
CDR3nt: TGTGCCAGCTCACCGAATCCCCCAGCGGGGGGGCCCCAAGAGACCCAGTACTTC
d_gene: TRBD2
abundance: .
j_gene: TRBJ2-5
v_gene: TRBV18

CDR3aa: CASQLAGDLETQYF
CDR3nt: TGTGCCAGCCAGCTAGCGGGGGACCTCGAGACCCAGTACTTC
d_gene: TRBD2
abundance: .
j_gene: TRBJ2-5
v_gene: TRBV6-5

CDR3aa: CASSSKGLADEPRGEQFF
CDR3nt: TGTGCCAGCAGCTCTAAGGGACTAGCGGACGAACCTCGGGGTGAGCAGTTCTTC
d_gene: TRBD2
abundance: .
j_gene: TRBJ2-1
v_gene: TRBV7-9

CDR3aa: CASSRETGGNQPQHF
CDR3nt: TGTGCCAGTAGCAGAGAGACAGGCGGCAATCAGCCCCAGCATTTT
d_gene: .
abundance: .
j_gene: TRBJ1-5
v_gene: TRBV19

CDR3aa: CASSPKNRDQETQYF
CDR3nt: TGTGCCAGCTCACCTAAAAACCGCGACCAAGAGACCCAGTACTTC
d_gene: .
abundance: .
j_gene: TRBJ2-5
v_gene: TRBV18

CDR3aa: CASSTGGLDGYTF
CDR3nt: TGTGCCAGCAGTACAGGGGGATTGGATGGCTACACCTTC
d_gene: TRBD1
abundance: once
j_gene: TRBJ1-2
v_gene: TRBV9

CDR3aa: CASSLETNTGSYEQYF
CDR3nt: TGCGCCAGCAGCTTGGAAACCAATACAGGTTCCTACGAGCAGTACTTC
d_gene: .
abundance: .
j_gene: TRBJ2-7
v_gene: TRBV5-1

CDR3aa: CASSQLSSGGTDTQYF
CDR3nt: TGCGCCAGCAGCCAACTTTCTAGCGGGGGGACAGATACGCAGTATTTT
d_gene: TRBD2
abundance: .
j_gene: TRBJ2-3
v_gene: TRBV4-3

CDR3aa: CASSQEGGYQPQHF
CDR3nt: TGCGCCAGCAGCCAAGAGGGGGGGTATCAGCCCCAGCATTTT
d_gene: .
abundance: .
j_gene: TRBJ1-5
v_gene: TRBV4-3

CDR3aa: CASSSYTNSPLHF
CDR3nt: TGCGCCAGCAGCTCGTACACAAATTCACCCCTCCACTTT
d_gene: .
abundance: .
j_gene: TRBJ1-6
v_gene: TRBV4-1

CDR3aa: CASSINPSSAGRSNQPQHF
CDR3nt: TGTGCCAGTAGTATTAACCCATCCAGCGCCGGTCGTAGCAATCAGCCCCAGCATTTT
d_gene: .
abundance: .
j_gene: TRBJ1-5
v_gene: TRBV19

CDR3aa: CSVDPARGYGYTF
CDR3nt: TGCAGCGTTGACCCCGCGAGAGGCTATGGCTACACCTTC
d_gene: .
abundance: .
j_gene: TRBJ1-2
v_gene: TRBV29-1

CDR3aa: CASSLISKEEKLFF
CDR3nt: TGCGCCAGCAGCTTAATTTCCAAAGAGGAAAAACTGTTTTTT
d_gene: .
abundance: .
j_gene: TRBJ1-4
v_gene: TRBV5-1

CDR3aa: CASSTSGDYEQYF
CDR3nt: TGTGCCAGCTCAACTAGCGGGGACTACGAGCAGTACTTC
d_gene: TRBD2
abundance: .
j_gene: TRBJ2-7
v_gene: TRBV18

CDR3aa: CASSPALQGAVTEAFF
CDR3nt: TGTGCCAGCAGCCCGGCATTACAGGGGGCGGTTACTGAAGCTTTCTTT
d_gene: TRBD1
abundance: .
j_gene: TRBJ1-1
v_gene: TRBV13

CDR3aa: CASSQEALGDTYEQYF
CDR3nt: TGCGCCAGCAGCCAAGAAGCCCTCGGGGATACCTACGAGCAGTACTTC
d_gene: .
abundance: .
j_gene: TRBJ2-7
v_gene: TRBV4-3

CDR3aa: CASSQGRDRRYF
CDR3nt: TGCGCCAGCAGCCAAGGGAGGGACAGGCGATACTTT
d_gene: TRBD1
abundance: .
j_gene: TRBJ1-4
v_gene: TRBV4-3

CDR3aa: CATSRELGTGTDTQYF
CDR3nt: TGTGCCACCAGCAGAGAATTGGGCACTGGCACAGATACGCAGTATTTT
d_gene: .
abundance: .
j_gene: TRBJ2-3
v_gene: TRBV15

CDR3aa: CASSQGNTEAFF
CDR3nt: TGTGCCAGCAGCCAGGGGAACACTGAAGCTTTCTTT
d_gene: .
abundance: .
j_gene: TRBJ1-1
v_gene: TRBV28

CDR3aa: CASSSRGTGNSGNTIYF
CDR3nt: TGTGCCAGCTCATCTCGCGGGACAGGGAACTCTGGAAACACCATATATTTT
d_gene: TRBD1
abundance: .
j_gene: TRBJ1-3
v_gene: TRBV18

CDR3aa: CASMDSWNTEAFF
CDR3nt: TGTGCCAGCATGGACTCTTGGAACACTGAAGCTTTCTTT
d_gene: .
abundance: once
j_gene: TRBJ1-1
v_gene: TRBV6-6

CDR3aa: CASSRGHANEQFF
CDR3nt: TGTGCCAGCAGTAGGGGACACGCCAATGAGCAGTTCTTC
d_gene: .
abundance: .
j_gene: TRBJ2-1
v_gene: TRBV7-9

CDR3aa: CASTTRRLVGETQYF
CDR3nt: TGTGCCAGCACCACAAGACGACTAGTGGGGGAGACCCAGTACTTC
d_gene: .
abundance: .
j_gene: TRBJ2-5
v_gene: TRBV7-8

CDR3aa: CASGLWLGSNQPQHF
CDR3nt: TGTGCTAGTGGTTTGTGGCTAGGTAGCAATCAGCCCCAGCATTTT
d_gene: .
abundance: .
j_gene: TRBJ1-5
v_gene: TRBV12-5

CDR3aa: CASLGTAYEQYF
CDR3nt: TGTGCCAGCCTCGGGACAGCCTACGAGCAGTACTTC
d_gene: TRBD1
abundance: .
j_gene: TRBJ2-7
v_gene: TRBV6-1

CDR3aa: CASKLLAGGTDTQYF
CDR3nt: TGTGCCAGCAAGTTACTAGCGGGGGGCACAGATACGCAGTATTTT
d_gene: TRBD2
abundance: few
j_gene: TRBJ2-3
v_gene: TRBV2

CDR3aa: CASSQELARQETQYF
CDR3nt: TGCGCCAGCAGCCAAGAGTTAGCGCGTCAAGAGACCCAGTACTTC
d_gene: .
abundance: .
j_gene: TRBJ2-5
v_gene: TRBV4-1

CDR3aa: CASSFGDRGTQPQHF
CDR3nt: TGTGCCAGCAGCTTTGGCGACAGGGGGACCCAGCCCCAGCATTTT
d_gene: TRBD1
abundance: .
j_gene: TRBJ1-5
v_gene: TRBV7-2

CDR3aa: CASSLSPGGENTEAFF
CDR3nt: TGTGCCAGCAGCTTATCCCCAGGGGGAGAGAACACTGAAGCTTTCTTT
d_gene: TRBD1
abundance: .
j_gene: TRBJ1-1
v_gene: TRBV7-9